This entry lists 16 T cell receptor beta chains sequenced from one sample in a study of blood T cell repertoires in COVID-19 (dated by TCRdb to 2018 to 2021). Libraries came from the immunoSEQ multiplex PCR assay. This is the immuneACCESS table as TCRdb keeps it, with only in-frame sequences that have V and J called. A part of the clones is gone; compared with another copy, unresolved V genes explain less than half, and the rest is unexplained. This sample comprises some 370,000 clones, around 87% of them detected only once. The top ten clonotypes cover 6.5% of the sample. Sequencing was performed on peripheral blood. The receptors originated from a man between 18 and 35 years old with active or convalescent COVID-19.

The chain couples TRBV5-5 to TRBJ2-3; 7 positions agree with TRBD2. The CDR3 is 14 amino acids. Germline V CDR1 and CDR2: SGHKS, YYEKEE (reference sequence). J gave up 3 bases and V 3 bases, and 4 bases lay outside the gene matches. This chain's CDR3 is CASSSGGRTDTQYF. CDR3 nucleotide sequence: TGTGCCAGCAGCTCCGGGGGGAGGACAGATACGCAGTATTTT.

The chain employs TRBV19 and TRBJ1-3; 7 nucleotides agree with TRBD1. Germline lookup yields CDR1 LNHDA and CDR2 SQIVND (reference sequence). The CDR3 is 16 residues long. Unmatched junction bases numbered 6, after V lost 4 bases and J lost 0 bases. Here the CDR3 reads CASSRPGTASGNTIYF. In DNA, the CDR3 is TGTGCCAGTAGTAGACCCGGGACAGCCTCTGGAAACACCATATATTTT.

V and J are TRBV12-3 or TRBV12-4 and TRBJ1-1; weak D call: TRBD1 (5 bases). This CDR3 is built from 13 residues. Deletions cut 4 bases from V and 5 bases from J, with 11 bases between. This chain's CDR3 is CASSSGLRTEAFF. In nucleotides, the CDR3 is TGTGCCAGCAGTTCAGGGTTACGAACTGAAGCTTTCTTT.

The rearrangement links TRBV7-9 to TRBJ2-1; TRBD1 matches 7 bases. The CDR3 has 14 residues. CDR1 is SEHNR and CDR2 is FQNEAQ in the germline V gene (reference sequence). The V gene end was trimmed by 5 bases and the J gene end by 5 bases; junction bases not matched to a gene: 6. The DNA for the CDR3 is TGTGCCAGCAGCCCGGGACAGCGAAACAATGAGCAGTTCTTC. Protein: CASSPGQRNNEQFF.

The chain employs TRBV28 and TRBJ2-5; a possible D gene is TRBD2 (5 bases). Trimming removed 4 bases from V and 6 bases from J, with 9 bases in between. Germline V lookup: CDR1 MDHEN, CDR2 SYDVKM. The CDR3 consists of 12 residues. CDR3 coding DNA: TGTGCCAGCAGTTCCCCGGGAAAGACCCAGTACTTC. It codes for CASSSPGKTQYF.

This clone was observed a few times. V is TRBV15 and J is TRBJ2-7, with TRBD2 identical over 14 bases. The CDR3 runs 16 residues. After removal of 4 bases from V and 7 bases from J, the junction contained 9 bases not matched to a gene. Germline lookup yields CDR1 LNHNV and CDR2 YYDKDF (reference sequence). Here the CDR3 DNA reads TGTGCCACCAGCAAAGGGACTAGCGGGAGTCCGGGAGAGCAGTACTTC. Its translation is CATSKGTSGSPGEQYF.

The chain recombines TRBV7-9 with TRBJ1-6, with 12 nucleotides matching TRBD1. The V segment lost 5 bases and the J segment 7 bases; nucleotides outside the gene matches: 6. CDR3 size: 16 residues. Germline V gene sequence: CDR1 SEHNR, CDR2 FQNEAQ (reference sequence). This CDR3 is CASSRPGQGANSPLHF. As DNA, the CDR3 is TGTGCCAGCAGCCGGCCGGGACAGGGGGCGAATTCACCCCTCCACTTT.

The chain's CDR3 is CASSPSAEAFF. The CDR3, as DNA: TGTGCCAGCAGTCCCAGTGCTGAAGCTTTCTTT. This rearrangement joins TRBV2 to TRBJ1-1; no firm D call. The CDR3 consists of 11 residues. V was cut by 5 bases and J by 6 bases, with 7 bases left in between. Looked up from germline, CDR1 is SNHLY and CDR2 is FYNNEI.

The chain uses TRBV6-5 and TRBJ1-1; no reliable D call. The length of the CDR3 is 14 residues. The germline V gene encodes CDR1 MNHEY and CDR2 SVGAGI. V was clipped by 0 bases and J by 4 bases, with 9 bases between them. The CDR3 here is CASSYSERSTEAFF. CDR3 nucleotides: TGTGCCAGCAGTTACTCCGAAAGGAGCACTGAAGCTTTCTTT.

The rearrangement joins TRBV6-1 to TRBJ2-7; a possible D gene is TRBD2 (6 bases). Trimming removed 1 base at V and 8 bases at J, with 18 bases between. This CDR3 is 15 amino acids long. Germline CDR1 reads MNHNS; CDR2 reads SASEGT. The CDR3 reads CASSEGVAALVKQYF. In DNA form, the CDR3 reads TGTGCCAGCAGTGAAGGTGTAGCGGCCTTGGTCAAGCAGTACTTC.

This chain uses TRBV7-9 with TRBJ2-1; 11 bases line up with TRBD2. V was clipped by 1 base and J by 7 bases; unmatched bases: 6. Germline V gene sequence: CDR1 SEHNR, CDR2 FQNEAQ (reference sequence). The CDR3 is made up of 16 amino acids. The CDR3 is CASSLEGVAGGNEQFF. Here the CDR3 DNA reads TGTGCCAGCAGCTTAGAGGGGGTAGCGGGAGGGAATGAGCAGTTCTTC. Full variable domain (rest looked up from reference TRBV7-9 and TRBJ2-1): DTGVSQNPRHKITKRGQNVTFRCDPISEHNRLYWYRQTLGQGPEFLTYFQNEAQLEKSRLLSDRFSAERPKGSFSTLEIQRTEQGDSAMYLCASSLEGVAGGNEQFFGPGTRLTVL.

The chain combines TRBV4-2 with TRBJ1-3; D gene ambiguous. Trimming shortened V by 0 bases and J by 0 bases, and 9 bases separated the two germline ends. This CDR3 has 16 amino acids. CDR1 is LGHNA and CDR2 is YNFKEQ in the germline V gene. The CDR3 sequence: CASSQDNSFSGNTIYF. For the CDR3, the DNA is TGTGCCAGCAGCCAAGATAACAGCTTCTCTGGAAACACCATATATTTT.

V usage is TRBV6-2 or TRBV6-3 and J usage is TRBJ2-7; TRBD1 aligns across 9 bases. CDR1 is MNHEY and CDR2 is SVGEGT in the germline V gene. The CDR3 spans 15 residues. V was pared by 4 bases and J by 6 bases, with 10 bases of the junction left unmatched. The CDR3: CASSFAGTGNREQYF. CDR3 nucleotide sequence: TGTGCCAGCAGTTTTGCCGGGACAGGGAATCGCGAGCAGTACTTC.

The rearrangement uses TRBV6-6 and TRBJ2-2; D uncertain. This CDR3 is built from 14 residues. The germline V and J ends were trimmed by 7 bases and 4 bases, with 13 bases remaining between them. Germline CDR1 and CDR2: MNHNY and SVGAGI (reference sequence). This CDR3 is CASIPTRSTGELFF. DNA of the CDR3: TGTGCCAGCATCCCAACCAGAAGCACCGGGGAGCTGTTTTTT.

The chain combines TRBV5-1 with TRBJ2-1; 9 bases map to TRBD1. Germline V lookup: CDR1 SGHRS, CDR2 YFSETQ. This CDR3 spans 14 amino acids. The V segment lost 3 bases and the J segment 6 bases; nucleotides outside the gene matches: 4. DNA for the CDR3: TGCGCCAGCAGCTCCGGGACAGGGTTCAATGAGCAGTTCTTC. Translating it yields CASSSGTGFNEQFF.

The CDR3 DNA is TGTGCCAGCAGCGGACGACAAGGGGTTATTGAAAAACTGTTTTTT. Its translation: CASSGRQGVIEKLFF. The gene calls are TRBV7-8 and TRBJ1-4, with D maybe TRBD1 (5 bases). The CDR3 consists of 15 residues. Germline assignment: CDR1 SGHVS and CDR2 FQNEAQ. V was cut by 5 bases and J by 7 bases, with 17 bases left in between.